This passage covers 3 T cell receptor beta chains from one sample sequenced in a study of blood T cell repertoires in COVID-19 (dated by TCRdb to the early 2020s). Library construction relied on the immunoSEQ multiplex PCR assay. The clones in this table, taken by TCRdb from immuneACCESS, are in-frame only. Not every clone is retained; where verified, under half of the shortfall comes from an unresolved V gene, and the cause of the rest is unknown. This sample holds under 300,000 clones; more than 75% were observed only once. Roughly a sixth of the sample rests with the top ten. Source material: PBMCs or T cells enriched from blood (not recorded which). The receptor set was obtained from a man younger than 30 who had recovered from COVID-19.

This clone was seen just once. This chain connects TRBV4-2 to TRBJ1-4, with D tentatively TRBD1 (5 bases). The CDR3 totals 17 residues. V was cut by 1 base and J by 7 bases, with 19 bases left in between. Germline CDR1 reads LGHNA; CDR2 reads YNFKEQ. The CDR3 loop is CASSQVRGEVRIEKLFF. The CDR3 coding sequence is TGTGCCAGCAGCCAAGTTAGAGGGGAGGTGAGGATTGAAAAACTGTTTTTT.

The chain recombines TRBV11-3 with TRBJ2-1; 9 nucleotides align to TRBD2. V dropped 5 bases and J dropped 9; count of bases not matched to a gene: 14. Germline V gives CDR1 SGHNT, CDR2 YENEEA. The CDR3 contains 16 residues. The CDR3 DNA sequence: TGTGCCAGCAGCCCTAGTGGCGCGGGGGGGCTGGGTGAGCAGTTCTTC. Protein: CASSPSGAGGLGEQFF.

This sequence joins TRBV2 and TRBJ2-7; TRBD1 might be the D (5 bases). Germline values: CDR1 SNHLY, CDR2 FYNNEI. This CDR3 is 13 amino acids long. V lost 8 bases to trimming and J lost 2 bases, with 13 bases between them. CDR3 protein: CASRIREPYEQYF. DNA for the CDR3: TGTGCCAGCCGAATCAGGGAACCCTACGAGCAGTACTTC. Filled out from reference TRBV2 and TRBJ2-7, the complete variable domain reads EPEVTQTPSHQVTQMGQEVILRCVPISNHLYFYWYRQILGQKVEFLVSFYNNEISEKSEIFDDQFSVERPDGSNFTLKIRSTKLEDSAMYFCASRIREPYEQYFGPGTRLTVT.